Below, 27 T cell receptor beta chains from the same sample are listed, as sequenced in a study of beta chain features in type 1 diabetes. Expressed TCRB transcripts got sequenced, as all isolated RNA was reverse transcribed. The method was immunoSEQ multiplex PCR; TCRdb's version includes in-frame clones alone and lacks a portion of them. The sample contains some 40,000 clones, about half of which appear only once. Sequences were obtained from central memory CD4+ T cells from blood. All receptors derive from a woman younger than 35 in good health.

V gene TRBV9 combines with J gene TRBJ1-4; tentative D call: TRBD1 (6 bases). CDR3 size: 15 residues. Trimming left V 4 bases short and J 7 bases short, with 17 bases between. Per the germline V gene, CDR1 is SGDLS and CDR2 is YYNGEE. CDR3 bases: TGTGCCAGCAGCAAACTACAGGGATCGGGTGAAAAACTGTTTTTT. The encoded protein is CASSKLQGSGEKLFF.

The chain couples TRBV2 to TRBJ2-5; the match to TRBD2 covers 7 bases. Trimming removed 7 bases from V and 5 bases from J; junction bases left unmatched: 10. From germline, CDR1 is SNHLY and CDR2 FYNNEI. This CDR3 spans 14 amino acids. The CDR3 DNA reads TGTGCCAGCAACCCCACGGGGGGAGATGAGACCCAGTACTTC. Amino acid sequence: CASNPTGGDETQYF.

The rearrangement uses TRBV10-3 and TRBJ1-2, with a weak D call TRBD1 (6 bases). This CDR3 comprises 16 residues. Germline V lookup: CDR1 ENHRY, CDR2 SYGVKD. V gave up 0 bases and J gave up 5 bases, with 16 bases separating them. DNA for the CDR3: TGTGCCATCAGTGAGTCCGTTGCGGGGGCGGGGTATGGCTACACCTTC. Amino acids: CAISESVAGAGYGYTF.

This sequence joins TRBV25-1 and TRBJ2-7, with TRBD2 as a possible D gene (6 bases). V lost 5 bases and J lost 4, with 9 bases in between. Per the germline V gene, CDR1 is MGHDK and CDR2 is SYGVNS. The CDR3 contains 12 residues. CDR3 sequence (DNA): TGTGCCAGCAGTCGTGGGACTTACGAGCAGTACTTC. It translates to CASSRGTYEQYF.

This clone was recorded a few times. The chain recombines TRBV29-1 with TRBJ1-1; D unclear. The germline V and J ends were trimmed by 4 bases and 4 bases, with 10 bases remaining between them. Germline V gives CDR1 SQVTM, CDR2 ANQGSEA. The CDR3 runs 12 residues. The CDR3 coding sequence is TGCAGCGTTGGAGACTATATCACTGAAGCTTTCTTT. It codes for CSVGDYITEAFF. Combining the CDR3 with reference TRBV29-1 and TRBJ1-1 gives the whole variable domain SAVISQKPSRDICQRGTSLTIQCQVDSQVTMMFWYRQQPGQSLTLIATANQGSEATYESGFVIDKFPISRPNLTFSTLTVSNMSPEDSSIYLCSVGDYITEAFFGQGTRLTVV.

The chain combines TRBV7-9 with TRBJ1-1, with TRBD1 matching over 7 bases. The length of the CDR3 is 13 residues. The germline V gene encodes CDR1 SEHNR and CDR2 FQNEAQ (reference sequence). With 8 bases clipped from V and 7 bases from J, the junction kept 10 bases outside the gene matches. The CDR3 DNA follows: TGTGCCAGCGAACCTCCAGGGGGTCATGAAGCTTTCTTT. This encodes CASEPPGGHEAFF.

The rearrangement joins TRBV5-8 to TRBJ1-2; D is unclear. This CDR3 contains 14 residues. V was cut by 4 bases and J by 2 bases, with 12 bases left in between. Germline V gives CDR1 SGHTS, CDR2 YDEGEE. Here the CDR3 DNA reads TGTGCCAGCAGCCCCCGGACTGGAAACTATGGCTACACCTTC. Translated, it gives CASSPRTGNYGYTF.

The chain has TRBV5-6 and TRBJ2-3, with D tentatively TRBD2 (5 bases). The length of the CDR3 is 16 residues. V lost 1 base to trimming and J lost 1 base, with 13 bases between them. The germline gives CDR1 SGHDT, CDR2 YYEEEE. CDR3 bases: TGTGCCAGCAGCTTGTGGTCCGGGGTGGGCACAGATACGCAGTATTTT. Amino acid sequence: CASSLWSGVGTDTQYF.

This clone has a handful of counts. The CDR3 loop is CASAWRGWADTQYF. CDR3 DNA sequence: TGTGCCAGCGCTTGGCGGGGGTGGGCAGATACGCAGTATTTT. The chain employs TRBV5-4 and TRBJ2-3; 7 positions agree with TRBD2. The V gene end was trimmed by 7 bases and the J gene end by 4 bases; junction bases not matched to a gene: 9. Per germline, CDR1 SGHNT and CDR2 YYREEE (reference sequence). The CDR3 is 14 amino acids.

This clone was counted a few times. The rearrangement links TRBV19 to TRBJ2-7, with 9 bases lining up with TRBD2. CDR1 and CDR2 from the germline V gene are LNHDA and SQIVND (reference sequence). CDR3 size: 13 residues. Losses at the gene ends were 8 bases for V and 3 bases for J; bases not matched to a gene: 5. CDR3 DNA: TGTGCCAGTGGTAGCGGGGGTTTCTACGAGCAGTACTTC. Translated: CASGSGGFYEQYF.

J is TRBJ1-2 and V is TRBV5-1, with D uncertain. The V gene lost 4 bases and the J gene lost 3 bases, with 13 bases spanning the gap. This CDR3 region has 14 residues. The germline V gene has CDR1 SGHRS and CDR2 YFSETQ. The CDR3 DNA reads TGCGCCAGCAGCAGGAATGCGGGAGACTATGGCTACACCTTC. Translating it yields CASSRNAGDYGYTF.

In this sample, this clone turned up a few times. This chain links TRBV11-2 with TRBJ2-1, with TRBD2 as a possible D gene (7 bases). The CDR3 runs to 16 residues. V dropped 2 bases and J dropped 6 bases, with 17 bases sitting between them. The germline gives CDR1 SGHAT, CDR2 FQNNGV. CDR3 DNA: TGTGCCAGCAGCTTAACCGGACTAGTAGGGGGCAATGAGCAGTTCTTC. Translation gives CASSLTGLVGGNEQFF.

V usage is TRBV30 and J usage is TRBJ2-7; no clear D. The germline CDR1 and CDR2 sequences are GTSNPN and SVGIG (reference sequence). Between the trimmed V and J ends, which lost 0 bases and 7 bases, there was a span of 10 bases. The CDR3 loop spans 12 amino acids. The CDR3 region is CAWSVAGFEQYF. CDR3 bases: TGTGCCTGGAGTGTAGCCGGGTTTGAGCAGTACTTC.

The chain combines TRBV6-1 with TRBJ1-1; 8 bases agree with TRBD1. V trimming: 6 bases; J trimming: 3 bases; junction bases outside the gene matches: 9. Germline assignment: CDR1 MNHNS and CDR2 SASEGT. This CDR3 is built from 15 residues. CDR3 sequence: CASRGQAWLDTEAFF. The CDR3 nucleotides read TGTGCCAGCAGGGGACAGGCCTGGTTGGACACTGAAGCTTTCTTT.

CDR3 protein: CASSSRGSLYNEQFF. The DNA for the CDR3 is TGTGCCAGTAGCTCCCGGGGGTCCCTATACAATGAGCAGTTCTTC. V gene TRBV19 combines with J gene TRBJ2-1, with a weak D call TRBD2 (6 bases). V gave up 6 bases and J gave up 4 bases, with 16 bases separating them. Germline CDR1 and CDR2: LNHDA and SQIVND (reference sequence). CDR3 length: 15 residues.

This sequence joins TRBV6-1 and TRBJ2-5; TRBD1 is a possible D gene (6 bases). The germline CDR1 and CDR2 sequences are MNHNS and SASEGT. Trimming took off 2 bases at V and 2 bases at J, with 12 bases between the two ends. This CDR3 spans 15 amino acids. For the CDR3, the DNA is TGTGCCAGCAGTGAATCCAGGGGCAGACAAGAGACCCAGTACTTC. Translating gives CASSESRGRQETQYF.

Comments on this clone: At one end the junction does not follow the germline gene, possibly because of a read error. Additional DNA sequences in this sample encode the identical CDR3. CDR3 in DNA: TGTGCCAGCAGCGGCACTAGCGGGAGACACACTGGGGAGCTGTTTTTT. Protein: CASSGTSGRHTGELFF. The chain is built from TRBV9 and TRBJ2-2; 11 positions match TRBD2. Germline V gene data show CDR1 as SGDLS and CDR2 as YYNGEE. The CDR3 extends over 16 amino acids.

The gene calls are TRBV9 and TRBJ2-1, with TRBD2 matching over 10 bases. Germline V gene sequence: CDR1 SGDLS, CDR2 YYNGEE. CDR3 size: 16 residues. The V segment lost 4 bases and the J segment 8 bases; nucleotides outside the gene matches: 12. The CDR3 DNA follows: TGTGCCAGCAGCCCCGAGGGCGCTAGCGGGAGACATGAGCAGTTCTTC. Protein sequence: CASSPEGASGRHEQFF.

CDR3 bases: TGTGCCAGCAGCAAACGGACAGGTGTCCACGAGCAGTACTTC. It encodes CASSKRTGVHEQYF. This chain links TRBV14 with TRBJ2-7, with 7 nucleotides matching TRBD1. V dropped 5 bases and J dropped 5; count of bases not matched to a gene: 9. The CDR3 extends over 14 amino acids. Germline-derived CDR1 and CDR2 are SGHDN and FVKESK.

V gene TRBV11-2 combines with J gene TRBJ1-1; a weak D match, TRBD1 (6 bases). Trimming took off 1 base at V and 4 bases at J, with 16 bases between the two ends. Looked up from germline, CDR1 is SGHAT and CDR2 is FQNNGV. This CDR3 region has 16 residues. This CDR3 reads CASSLANRVVSTEAFF. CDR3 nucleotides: TGTGCCAGCAGCTTAGCCAACAGGGTGGTGAGCACTGAAGCTTTCTTT. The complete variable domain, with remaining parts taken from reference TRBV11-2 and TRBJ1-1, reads EAGVAQSPRYKIIEKRQSVAFWCNPISGHATLYWYQQILGQGPKLLIQFQNNGVVDDSQLPKDRFSAERLKGVDSTLKIQPAKLEDSAVYLCASSLANRVVSTEAFFGQGTRLTVV.

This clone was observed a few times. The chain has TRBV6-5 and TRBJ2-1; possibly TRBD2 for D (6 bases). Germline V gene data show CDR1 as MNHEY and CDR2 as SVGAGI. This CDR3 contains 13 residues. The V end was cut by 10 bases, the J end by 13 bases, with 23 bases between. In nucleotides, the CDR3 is TGTGCCACCATCGGCGGGACGTCCGGTAGACAGTTCTTC. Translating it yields CATIGGTSGRQFF.

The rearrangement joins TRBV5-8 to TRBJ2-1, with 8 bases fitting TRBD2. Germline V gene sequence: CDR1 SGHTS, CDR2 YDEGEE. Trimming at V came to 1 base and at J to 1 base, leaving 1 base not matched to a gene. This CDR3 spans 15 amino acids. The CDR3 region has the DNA TGTGCCAGCAGCTTGAGCGGGGGATCCTACAATGAGCAGTTCTTC. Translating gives CASSLSGGSYNEQFF.

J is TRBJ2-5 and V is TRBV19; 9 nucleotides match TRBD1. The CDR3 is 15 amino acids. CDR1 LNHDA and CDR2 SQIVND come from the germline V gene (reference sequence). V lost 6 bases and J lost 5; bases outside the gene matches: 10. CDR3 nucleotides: TGTGCCAGTAGGACCCGGGGACAGGGTCCCGAGACCCAGTACTTC. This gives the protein CASRTRGQGPETQYF.

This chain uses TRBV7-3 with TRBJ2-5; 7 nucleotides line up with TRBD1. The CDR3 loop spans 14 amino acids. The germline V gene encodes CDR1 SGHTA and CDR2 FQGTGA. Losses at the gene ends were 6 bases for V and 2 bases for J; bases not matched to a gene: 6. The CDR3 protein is CASSYNRGQETQYF. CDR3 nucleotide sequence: TGTGCCAGCAGTTATAACAGGGGACAAGAGACCCAGTACTTC.

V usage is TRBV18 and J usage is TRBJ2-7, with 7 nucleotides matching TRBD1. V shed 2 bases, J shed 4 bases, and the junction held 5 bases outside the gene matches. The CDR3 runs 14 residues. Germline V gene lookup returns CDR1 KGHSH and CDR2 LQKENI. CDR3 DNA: TGTGCCAGCTCACCAGGGACAGATTATTACGAGCAGTACTTC. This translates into CASSPGTDYYEQYF.

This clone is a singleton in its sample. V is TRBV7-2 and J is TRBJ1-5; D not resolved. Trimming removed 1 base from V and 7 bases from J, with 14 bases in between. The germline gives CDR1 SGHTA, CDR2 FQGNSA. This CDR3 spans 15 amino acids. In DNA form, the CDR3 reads TGTGCCAGCAGCTTAGGGAGAAGCGGGAACCAGCCCCAGCATTTT. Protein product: CASSLGRSGNQPQHF.

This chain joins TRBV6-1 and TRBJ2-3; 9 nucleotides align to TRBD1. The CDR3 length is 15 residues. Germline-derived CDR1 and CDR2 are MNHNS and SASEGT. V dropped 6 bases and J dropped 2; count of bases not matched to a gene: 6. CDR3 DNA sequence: TGTGCCAGCAGCCTACAGGGGGCGCCCACAGATACGCAGTATTTT. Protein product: CASSLQGAPTDTQYF.